The present T cell receptor (beta chain) was sequenced within a study of T cells in Graves' hyperthyroidism and ophthalmopathy. Study-wide points: Most clonotypes expanded in thyroid above 0.001 were likewise present in blood. The model predicted ophthalmopathy a median roughly 6.5 months before onset.

Hyperthyroidism in the patients, aged 18 to 65, was newly diagnosed and under 2 months in duration. The CDR3 is 15 residues long. Trimming took 2 bases from V and 1 from J, leaving 10 bases between them. Germline assignment: CDR1 SGHAT and CDR2 FQNNGV. RNA transcripts yielded amplified TCR beta CDR3 regions. Primed by the HTBI set, a first-round RT-PCR was run on the TCR CDR3. In TCRdb, the multiplex PCR reads were re-called with MiXCR into one record per CDR3 protein. The sample records some 700,000 distinct CDR3 sequences, roughly 17% being singletons. This clonotype was recorded at least ten times. Its antigen remains unidentified.

The receptor was derived from a man aged 45-60 years with Graves' hyperthyroidism. The sequenced sample was blood. The gene calls are TRBV11-2 and TRBJ2-3, with D perhaps TRBD2 (6 bases). The CDR3 spells CASSLRASGTDTQYF. The CDR3 bases are TGTGCCAGCAGCTTACGGGCTAGCGGCACAGATACGCAGTATTTT.